Listed here are 8 T cell receptor beta chains from one sample, sequenced in a study of blood T cells in healthy people across ages. PCR was performed a second time for about 6 to 12 cycles using a sample-barcoded 5' primer and a J-beta primer mix. Via MiXCR, TCRdb re-called the 5' RACE reads, giving one row per CDR3 protein. The sample lists roughly 1.5 million distinct CDR3 sequences, 35% to 45% occurring once. Material for sequencing was blood. The receptor set was obtained from a woman between 18 and 29 years old in good health.

V is TRBV12-3 or TRBV12-4 and J is TRBJ2-3; 11 nucleotides align to TRBD2. With 5 bases clipped from V and 10 bases from J, the junction kept 5 bases outside the gene matches. This CDR3 contains 13 residues. CDR3 DNA sequence: TGTGCCAGCAGTGCACCGGGACTAGCGGCGCAGTATTTT. It codes for CASSAPGLAAQYF.

This chain joins TRBV28 and TRBJ2-1, with D possibly being TRBD2 (6 bases). This CDR3 has 14 amino acids. V was pared by 5 bases and J by 2 bases, with 10 bases between. Germline CDR1 and CDR2: MDHEN and SYDVKM. CDR3 in amino acids: CASSMEGTYNEQFF. DNA of the CDR3: TGTGCCAGCAGTATGGAGGGAACCTACAATGAGCAGTTCTTC.

This clonotype was detected ten times or more. The V gene is TRBV7-9, the J gene TRBJ2-1; no definite D call. Germline CDR1 reads SEHNR; CDR2 reads FQNEAQ (reference sequence). This CDR3 has 17 amino acids. V lost 7 bases and J lost 0, with 19 bases in between. The CDR3 sequence is CASIRVLRGRSYNEQFF. The CDR3 DNA reads TGTGCCAGCATCCGAGTCTTGAGAGGCCGCTCCTACAATGAGCAGTTCTTC.

This clonotype has a handful of counts. The V gene is TRBV24-1, the J gene TRBJ2-7; TRBD1 matches at 9 bases. V shed 4 bases and J 7 bases; nucleotides not matched to a gene: 7. Germline CDR1 and CDR2: KGHDR and SFDVKD. This CDR3 is built from 14 residues. This chain's CDR3 is CATSETGTGSEQYF. Here the CDR3 DNA reads TGTGCCACCAGTGAGACGGGGACAGGGAGTGAGCAGTACTTC.

The gene calls are TRBV6-1 and TRBJ1-2, with 11 bases aligning to TRBD1. Per germline, CDR1 MNHNS and CDR2 SASEGT. The V and J ends lost 7 bases and 2 bases, in that order; junction bases with no gene match: 9. CDR3 size: 16 residues. The CDR3 protein is CASIALDRGLNYGYTF. The CDR3 DNA reads as TGTGCCAGCATCGCCCTGGACAGGGGGCTCAACTATGGCTACACCTTC.

The CDR3 reads CSARDLGGQNTGELFF. CDR3 nucleotide sequence: TGCAGTGCTAGAGATCTGGGGGGACAGAACACCGGGGAGCTGTTTTTT. The V gene is TRBV20-1, the J gene TRBJ2-2; D tentatively fits TRBD1 or TRBD2 (6 bases each). Between the trimmed V and J ends, which lost 0 bases and 1 base, there was a span of 12 bases. Germline CDR1 is DFQATT and CDR2 is SNEGSKA (reference sequence). The CDR3 has 16 amino acids.

The chain is built from TRBV20-1 and TRBJ1-4, with D perhaps matching TRBD1 (5 bases). Germline lookup yields CDR1 DFQATT and CDR2 SNEGSKA (reference sequence). The CDR3 is made up of 14 amino acids. Between the trimmed V and J ends, which lost 1 base and 8 bases, there was a span of 14 bases. This CDR3 is CSARGGSLKEKLFF. The CDR3 DNA sequence: TGCAGTGCTAGAGGGGGGTCCTTAAAGGAAAAACTGTTTTTT.

The sample holds one count of this clonotype. The V gene is TRBV10-3, the J gene TRBJ2-7, with 7 nucleotides matching TRBD2. CDR1 and CDR2 (germline): ENHRY, SYGVKD. This CDR3 is 14 amino acids long. J lost 7 bases, V lost 6 bases, and 12 bases had no gene match. The CDR3: CAISSGTSYNEQYF. Here the CDR3 DNA reads TGTGCCATCAGCAGCGGGACCTCCTACAATGAGCAGTACTTC.